This T cell receptor beta chain was observed in a study of somatic mutations in cytotoxic T cells in rheumatoid arthritis. Study details: No treatment had yet been given when patient blood (approximately 33 ml EDTA) was drawn, right after diagnosis.

Original methodology: Seldom did patient CD8+ clones exceeding 1% match published virus-specific TCRB sequences. This table comes from immunoSEQ multiplex PCR, and its TCRdb copy is limited to in-frame clones, with some not included. V and J calls and clone size are given by that table; D and trimming were obtained from the DNA. This table has about 20,000 clones, roughly 85% appearing once. The CDR3 contains 11 residues. CDR1 is LNHDA, CDR2 SQIVND, per germline (reference sequence). V was clipped by 8 bases and J by 8 bases; unmatched bases: 5. The sequencing sample was made of CD8+ T cells sorted from blood. This chain uses TRBV19 with TRBJ1-1; 7 bases align to TRBD1. This clonotype was obtained from a woman in her thirties or forties with rheumatoid arthritis. CDR3 sequence: CASLQGVEAFF. The CDR3 region has the DNA TGTGCCAGTTTGCAGGGGGTCGAAGCTTTCTTT.